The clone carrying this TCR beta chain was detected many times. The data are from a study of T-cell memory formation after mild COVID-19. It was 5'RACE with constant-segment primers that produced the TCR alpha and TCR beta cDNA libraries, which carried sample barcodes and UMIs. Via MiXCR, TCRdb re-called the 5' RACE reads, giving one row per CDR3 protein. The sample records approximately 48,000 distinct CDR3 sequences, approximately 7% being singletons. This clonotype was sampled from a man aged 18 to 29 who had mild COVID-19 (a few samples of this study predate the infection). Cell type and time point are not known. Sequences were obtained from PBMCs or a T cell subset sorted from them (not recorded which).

CDR3 protein: CASSQDWGPWDFSDTQYF. CDR3 coding DNA: TGCGCCAGCAGCCAAGATTGGGGACCTTGGGACTTCTCAGATACGCAGTATTTT. The chain carries TRBV4-3 and TRBJ2-3; tentative D call: TRBD2 (6 bases). CDR3 length: 18 residues. Trimming shortened V by 0 bases and J by 4 bases, and 20 bases separated the two germline ends. In germline, CDR1 is LGHNA, CDR2 YSLEER.